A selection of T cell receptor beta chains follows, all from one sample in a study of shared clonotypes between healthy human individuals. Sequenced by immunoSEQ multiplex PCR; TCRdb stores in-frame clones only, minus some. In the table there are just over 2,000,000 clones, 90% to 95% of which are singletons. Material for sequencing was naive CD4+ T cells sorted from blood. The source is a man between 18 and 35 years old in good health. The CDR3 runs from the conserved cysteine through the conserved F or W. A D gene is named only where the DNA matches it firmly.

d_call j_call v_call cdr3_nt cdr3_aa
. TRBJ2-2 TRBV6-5 TGTGCCAGCAGCCCCAGGACCGGGGAGCTGTTTTTT CASSPRTGELFF
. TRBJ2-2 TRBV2 TGTGCCAGCAGAGGGGGTTCGGAGCTGTTTTTT CASRGGSELFF
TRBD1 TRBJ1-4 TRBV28 TGTGCCAGCAGTCTTCAGGGGGCGCGGGATGAAAAACTGTTTTTT CASSLQGARDEKLFF
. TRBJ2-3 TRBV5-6 TGTGCCAGCAGTAGACGACTCAGCACAGATACGCAGTATTTT CASSRRLSTDTQYF
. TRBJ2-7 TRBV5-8 TGTGCCAGCAGCCTAAGCTACTTTCCGTCGGCGTACGAGCAGTACTTC CASSLSYFPSAYEQYF
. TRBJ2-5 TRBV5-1 TGCGCCAGCAGCTTGGTGGGAAATCAAGAGACCCAGTACTTC CASSLVGNQETQYF
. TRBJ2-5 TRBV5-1 TGCGCCAGCAGCTTGTTTGGCGGGAAAGAGGAGACCCAGTACTTC CASSLFGGKEETQYF
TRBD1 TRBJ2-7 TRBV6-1 TGTGCCAGCAGTGAACCGGGACAGGGGAGCAACGAGCAGTACTTC CASSEPGQGSNEQYF
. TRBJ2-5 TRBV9 TGTGCCAGCAGCGCACCCTCCGAGACCCAGTACTTC CASSAPSETQYF
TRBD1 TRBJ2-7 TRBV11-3 TGTGCCAGCAGCCCCGGGACAGGCCGCTACGAGCAGTACTTC CASSPGTGRYEQYF
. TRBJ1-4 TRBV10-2 TGCGCCAGCAGTGTAAGCACGACTAATGAAAAACTGTTTTTT CASSVSTTNEKLFF
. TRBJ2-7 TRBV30 TGTGCCTGGAGTGTAGGGCAGCCCTACGAGCAGTACTTC CAWSVGQPYEQYF